This TCR beta chain was retrieved from a study of Graves' ophthalmopathy and Graves' hyperthyroidism. RNA transcripts provided the template for amplifying TCR beta CDR3 regions. In the first round, RT-PCR was carried out with HTBI primers, and a multiplex PCR formed the second round. TCRdb re-called the multiplex PCR reads through MiXCR, storing one row per CDR3 protein. The sample holds about 620,000 distinct CDR3 sequences, over 20% seen once. J gave up 6 bases and V 8 bases, and 5 bases lay outside the gene matches. The CDR3 totals 13 residues. Germline assignment: CDR1 MNHNS and CDR2 SASEGT. Source material: peripheral blood. This sequence originates from a woman in her late teens or twenties with stable Graves' hyperthyroidism. Some clones in this sample may be carry-over from other donors' samples. The chain couples TRBV6-1 to TRBJ2-7, with 12 bases matching TRBD2. CDR3 sequence reads: CASGLAGQGEQYF. In nucleotides, the CDR3 is TGTGCCAGCGGACTAGCGGGGCAGGGCGAGCAGTACTTC.